This T cell receptor (beta chain) stems from a study of blood T cell repertoires in COVID-19 (dated by TCRdb to the early 2020s). For the wider study: The collaborator samples originated in the United States, Italy and Spain and spanned the acute and convalescent phases of COVID-19. The prospective study material was composed of cDNA or gDNA derived from T cells, B-cell-depleted T cells, or PBMCs. Deeply sampled blood TCRbeta repertoires from subjects exposed to, actively infected with, or recovered from COVID-19 were included in the dataset. The repertoires were released in a freely available public database intended as a resource for research on the immune response to SARS-CoV-2. Samples were obtained from the ongoing ImmuneRACE study (first 160 participants) and from approximately 1,200 subjects provided by 6 global collaborators. Nearly every sample came with metadata listing a de-identified subject ID, COVID-19 status, age in years and sex. Where available, HLA class I and class II types were taken from metadata supplied by the sample provider and were not determined by assay-based typing.

The junction shows trimming of 1 base on V and 3 bases on J, and the gene matches do not reach 9 bases of it. CDR1 and CDR2 (SNHLY, FYNNEI) derive from the germline V gene. Inclusive of the bounding cysteine and phenylalanine, the CDR3 is 17 residues long. The read is trimmed to its CDR3 DNA, 51 bases read in frame from base 1. TCRbeta CDR3 regions were amplified from genomic DNA using the immunoSEQ Assay, a bias-controlled multiplex PCR. On the authors' methods: The number of nucleated cells in each sample was estimated by amplification of reference gene primers within the assay. Sequence reads were collapsed and filtered to measure the absolute abundance of every unique TCRbeta CDR3 rearrangement. For each sample, productive Simpson clonality was calculated as the square root of Simpson's diversity index over productive rearrangements. The immuneACCESS repertoire file appears here via TCRdb, limited to in-frame rearrangements. These files lack a portion of the clones; in checked studies, under half of the deficit traces to unresolved V genes, and the cause of the others is not known. V and J calls and clone size follow that table, whereas D and trimming were derived from the DNA. In all, the sample holds fewer than 130,000 clones, and around nine tenths of those were seen once. The ten largest clones represent approximately 3.3% of the sample.

About this clone: Its binding antigen is unknown. Base qualities are not provided; no much larger clone lies one nucleotide away.

General study outcomes and caveats: How much clinical and demographic metadata was included differed by source and by participant, and the metadata was provided uncurated.

Whole blood was collected in K2EDTA tubes by collaborating institutions according to the institutions' own protocols. For TCRbeta analysis, collaborators shipped samples in one of three forms: frozen whole blood, isolated PBMCs, or DNA extracted from either of those sample types. In this chain, TRBV2 is recombined with TRBJ2-3, and 8 junctional nucleotides match TRBD2. The sample was peripheral blood. The receptor was isolated from a woman aged 50 to 60 with acute or convalescent COVID-19. The CDR3 sequence is CASSEGRIRGRTDTQYF. The DNA sequence is given as TGTGCCAGCAGTGAAGGGAGAATTCGCGGGAGGACAGATACGCAGTATTTT.